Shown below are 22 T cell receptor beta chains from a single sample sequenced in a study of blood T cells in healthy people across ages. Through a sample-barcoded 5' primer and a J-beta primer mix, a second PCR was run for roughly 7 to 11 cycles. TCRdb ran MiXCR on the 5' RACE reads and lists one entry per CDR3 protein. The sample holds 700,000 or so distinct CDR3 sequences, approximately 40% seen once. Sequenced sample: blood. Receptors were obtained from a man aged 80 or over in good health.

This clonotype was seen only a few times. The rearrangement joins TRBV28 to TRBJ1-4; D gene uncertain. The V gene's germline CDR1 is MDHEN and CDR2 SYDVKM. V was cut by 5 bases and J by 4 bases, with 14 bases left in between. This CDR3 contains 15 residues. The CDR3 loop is CASSAPDGLNEKLFF. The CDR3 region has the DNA TGTGCCAGCAGTGCCCCGGACGGACTTAATGAAAAACTGTTTTTT.

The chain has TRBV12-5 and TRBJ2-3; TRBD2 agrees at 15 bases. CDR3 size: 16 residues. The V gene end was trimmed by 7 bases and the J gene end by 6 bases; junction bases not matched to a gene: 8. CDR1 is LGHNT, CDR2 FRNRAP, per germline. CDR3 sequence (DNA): TGTGCTAGTGCCTCGGGACTAGCGGGGGGTTCGGATACGCAGTATTTT. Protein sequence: CASASGLAGGSDTQYF.

The CDR3 protein is CASSSWGVQETQYF. The CDR3 coding sequence is TGTGCCAGCAGTTCCTGGGGGGTACAAGAGACCCAGTACTTC. The rearrangement joins TRBV6-5 to TRBJ2-5, with D perhaps matching TRBD2 (6 bases). The V and J ends lost 4 bases and 2 bases respectively, with 11 bases between them. There are 14 residues in the CDR3. The germline V gene encodes CDR1 MNHEY and CDR2 SVGAGI.

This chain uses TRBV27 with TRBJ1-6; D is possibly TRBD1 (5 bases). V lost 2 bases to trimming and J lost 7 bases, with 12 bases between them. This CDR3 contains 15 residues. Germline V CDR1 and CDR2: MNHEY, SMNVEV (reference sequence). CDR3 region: CASSLKGMVNSPLHF. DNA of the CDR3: TGTGCCAGCAGTTTAAAGGGGATGGTGAATTCACCCCTCCACTTT.

In DNA, the CDR3 is TGCAGTGCTAGGGCCTTGGGACAGGGGTTTCACTATGGCTACACCTTC. It yields the protein CSARALGQGFHYGYTF. This sequence joins TRBV20-1 and TRBJ1-2; 10 bases agree with TRBD1. The CDR3 is 16 amino acids. CDR1 and CDR2 (germline): DFQATT, SNEGSKA (reference sequence). Germline trimming cut 3 bases from V and 3 bases from J; bases unmatched to any gene: 10.

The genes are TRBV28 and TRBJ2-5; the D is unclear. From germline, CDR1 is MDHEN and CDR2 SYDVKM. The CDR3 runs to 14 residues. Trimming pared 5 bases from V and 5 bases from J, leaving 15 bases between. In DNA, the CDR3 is TGTGCCAGCAGTCCGACCGGCCCGTGGGAGACCCAGTACTTC. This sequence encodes CASSPTGPWETQYF.

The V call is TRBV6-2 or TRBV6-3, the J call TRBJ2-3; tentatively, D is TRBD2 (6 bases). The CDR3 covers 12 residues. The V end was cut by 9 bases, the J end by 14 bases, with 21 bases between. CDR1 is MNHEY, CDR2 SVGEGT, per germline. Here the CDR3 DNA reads TGTGCCAGTTATAGCGGCTCCTCCATCCGGTATTTT. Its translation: CASYSGSSIRYF.

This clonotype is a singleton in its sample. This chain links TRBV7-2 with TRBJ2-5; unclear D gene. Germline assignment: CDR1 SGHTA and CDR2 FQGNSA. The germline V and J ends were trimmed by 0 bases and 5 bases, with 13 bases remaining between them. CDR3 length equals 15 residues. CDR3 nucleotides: TGTGCCAGCAGCTTAGCTTCGTTGGTGCTGGAGACCCAGTACTTC. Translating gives CASSLASLVLETQYF.

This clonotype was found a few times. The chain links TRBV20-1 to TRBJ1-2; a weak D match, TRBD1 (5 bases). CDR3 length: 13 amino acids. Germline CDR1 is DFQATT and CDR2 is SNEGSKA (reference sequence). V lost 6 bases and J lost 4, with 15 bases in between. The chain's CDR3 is CSAPGTSGYGYTF. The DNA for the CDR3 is TGCAGTGCCCCGGGGACTTCTGGCTATGGCTACACCTTC.

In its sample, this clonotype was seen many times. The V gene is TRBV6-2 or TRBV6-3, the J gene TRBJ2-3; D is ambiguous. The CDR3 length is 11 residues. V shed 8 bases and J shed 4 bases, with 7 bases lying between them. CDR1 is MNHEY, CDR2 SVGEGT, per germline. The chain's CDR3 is CASGWADTQYF. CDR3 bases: TGTGCCAGCGGCTGGGCAGATACGCAGTATTTT.

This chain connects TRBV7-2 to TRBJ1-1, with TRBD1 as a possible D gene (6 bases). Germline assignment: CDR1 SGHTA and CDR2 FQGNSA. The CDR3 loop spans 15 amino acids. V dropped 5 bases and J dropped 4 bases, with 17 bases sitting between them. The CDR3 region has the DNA TGTGCCAGCAGCCCTTACGGACAGTCAAGCACTGAAGCTTTCTTT. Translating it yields CASSPYGQSSTEAFF.

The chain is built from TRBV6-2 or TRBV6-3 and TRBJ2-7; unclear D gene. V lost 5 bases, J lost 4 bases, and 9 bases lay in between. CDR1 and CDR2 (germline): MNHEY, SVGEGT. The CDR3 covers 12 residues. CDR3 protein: CASSPLPYEQYF. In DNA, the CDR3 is TGTGCCAGCAGTCCCCTCCCATACGAGCAGTACTTC.

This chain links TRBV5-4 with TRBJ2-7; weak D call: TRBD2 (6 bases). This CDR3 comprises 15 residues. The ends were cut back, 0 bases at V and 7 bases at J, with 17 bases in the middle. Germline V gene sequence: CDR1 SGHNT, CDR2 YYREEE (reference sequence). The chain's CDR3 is CASSLGSSAKGEQYF. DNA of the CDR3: TGTGCCAGCAGCTTGGGTTCTAGCGCTAAAGGAGAGCAGTACTTC.

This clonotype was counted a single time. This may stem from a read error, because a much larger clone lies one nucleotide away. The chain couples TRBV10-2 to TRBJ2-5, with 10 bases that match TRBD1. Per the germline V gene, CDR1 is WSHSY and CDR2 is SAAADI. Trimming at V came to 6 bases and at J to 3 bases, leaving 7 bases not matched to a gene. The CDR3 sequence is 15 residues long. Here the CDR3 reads CASRVGQGLKETQYF. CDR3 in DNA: TGCGCCAGCAGGGTGGGACAGGGGCTTAAAGAGACCCAGTACTTC.

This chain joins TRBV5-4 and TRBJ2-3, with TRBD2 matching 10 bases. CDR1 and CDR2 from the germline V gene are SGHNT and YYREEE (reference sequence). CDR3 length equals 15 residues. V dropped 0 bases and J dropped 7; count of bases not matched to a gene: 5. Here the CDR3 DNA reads TGTGCCAGCAGCTTGGAGCGGGGGGGCGCTCATACGCAGTATTTT. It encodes CASSLERGGAHTQYF. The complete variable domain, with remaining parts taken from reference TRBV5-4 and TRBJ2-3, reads ETGVTQSPTHLIKTRGQQVTLRCSSQSGHNTVSWYQQALGQGPQFIFQYYREEENGRGNFPPRFSGLQFPNYSSELNVNALELDDSALYLCASSLERGGAHTQYFGPGTRLTVL.

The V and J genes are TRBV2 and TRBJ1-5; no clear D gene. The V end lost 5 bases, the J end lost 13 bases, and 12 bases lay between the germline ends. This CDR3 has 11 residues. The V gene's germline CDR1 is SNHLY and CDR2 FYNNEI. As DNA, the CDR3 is TGTGCCAGCAGTAACGAGATTCTACAGCATTTT. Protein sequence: CASSNEILQHF.

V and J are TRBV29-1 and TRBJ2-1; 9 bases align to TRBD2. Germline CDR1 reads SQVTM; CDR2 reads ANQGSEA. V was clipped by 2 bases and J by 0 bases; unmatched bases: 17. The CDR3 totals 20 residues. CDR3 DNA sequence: TGCAGCGTTGAAAATGGTCTACAAGCGGGAGGCTTTAGCTCCTACAATGAGCAGTTCTTC. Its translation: CSVENGLQAGGFSSYNEQFF.

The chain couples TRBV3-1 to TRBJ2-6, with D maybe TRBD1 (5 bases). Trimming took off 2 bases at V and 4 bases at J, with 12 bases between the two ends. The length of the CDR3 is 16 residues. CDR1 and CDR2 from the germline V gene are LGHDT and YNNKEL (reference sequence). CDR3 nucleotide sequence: TGTGCCAGCAGCCAACGAGCAGGGATCGGGGCCAACGTCCTGACTTTC. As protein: CASSQRAGIGANVLTF.

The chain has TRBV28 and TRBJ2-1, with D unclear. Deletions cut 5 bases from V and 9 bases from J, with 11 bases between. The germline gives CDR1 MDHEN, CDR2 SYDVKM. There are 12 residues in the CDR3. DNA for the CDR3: TGTGCCAGCAGTCAGGACGTCTCTGAGCAGTTCTTC. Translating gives CASSQDVSEQFF.

CDR3 in DNA: TGTGCCAGCACCCACGGGCAGCTGGGGACCTACAATGAGCAGTTCTTC. Amino acid sequence: CASTHGQLGTYNEQFF. The genes are TRBV6-2 or TRBV6-3 and TRBJ2-1; D uncertain. The germline gives CDR1 MNHEY, CDR2 SVGEGT. CDR3 length: 16 amino acids. Trimming shortened V by 7 bases and J by 2 bases, and 18 bases separated the two germline ends.

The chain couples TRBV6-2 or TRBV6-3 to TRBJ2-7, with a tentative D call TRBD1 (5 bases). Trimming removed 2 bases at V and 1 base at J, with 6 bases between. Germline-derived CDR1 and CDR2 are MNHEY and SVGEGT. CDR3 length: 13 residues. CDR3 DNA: TGTGCCAGCAGTTACGACAGTTCCTACGAGCAGTACTTC. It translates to CASSYDSSYEQYF.

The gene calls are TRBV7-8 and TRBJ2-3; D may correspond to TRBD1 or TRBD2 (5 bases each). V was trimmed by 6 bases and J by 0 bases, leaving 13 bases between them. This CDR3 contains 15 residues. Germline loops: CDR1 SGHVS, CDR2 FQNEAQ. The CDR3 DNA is TGTGCCAGCAGTACCGGGACCTTAAGCACAGATACGCAGTATTTT. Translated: CASSTGTLSTDTQYF.